This T cell receptor beta chain is from a study of human T cells and chemical hapten exposure. The library tagged individual cDNA molecules with unique molecular identifiers. TCRdb itself ran the RACE reads through MiXCR, one entry per CDR3 protein. The data hold around 120,000 distinct CDR3 sequences, with 13% observed a single time. Broader study findings: With patch test score, the counts of PT1 expanded TCRs showed a positive correlation.

Documented time point: pre-sensitization, week 0. Treatment reported: therapeutic diphenylcyclopropenone sensitization with weekly scalp DPC. The table lists this clonotype with many counts. Its matching antigen is unknown. The CDR3 consists of 13 residues. V trimming: 3 bases; J trimming: 6 bases; junction bases outside the gene matches: 4. CDR1 SGHTA and CDR2 FQGNSA come from the germline V gene. This chain connects TRBV7-2 to TRBJ1-1; the match to TRBD1 covers 7 bases. The receptor's source is a woman between 18 and 29 years old with alopecia areata. Some clones in this sample may be carry-over from other donors' samples. The sample here was whole blood, taken in connection with sensitization to the hapten diphenylcyclopropenone (DPC). The CDR3 sequence: CASSFDRAAEAFF. The CDR3 DNA reads TGTGCCAGCAGCTTTGACAGGGCGGCTGAAGCTTTCTTT. The entire variable domain, with the rest obtained from reference TRBV7-2 and TRBJ1-1, is as follows: GAGVSQSPSNKVTEKGKDVELRCDPISGHTALYWYRQSLGQGLEFLIYFQGNSAPDKSGLPSDRFSAERTGGSVSTLTIQRTQQEDSAVYLCASSFDRAAEAFFGQGTRLTVV.